The following is a T cell receptor beta chain sequence with its context. The antigen remains unidentified. Germline V lookup: CDR1 SGHRS, CDR2 YFSETQ. The CDR3 length is 15 residues. Trimming removed 3 bases from V and 6 bases from J, with 17 bases in between. RNA, at about 0.5 to 1 ug, was reverse transcribed with random hexamers. Amplification of TCR beta CDR3 across 54 Vbeta and 13 Jbeta was performed with immunoSEQ multiplex PCR. TCRdb processed the immunoSEQ multiplex PCR reads anew with MiXCR; each CDR3 protein has one entry. The sample shows more than 80,000 distinct CDR3 sequences, 94% of them seen only once. The record originates from a study of CD8 T cells in Susac syndrome. Study-wide background: Patients with Susac syndrome were, at the time of blood collection, therapy-naive, maintained on corticosteroids, or maintained on intravenous immunoglobulin alone.

Study results and caveats: Clonal expansion of Susac CD8+ cells peaked in TEMRA cells, and it also peaked in active patients.

The sample consisted of CD8+ T cells from PBMCs. The TCR originated in a human donor with Susac syndrome. This rearrangement joins TRBV5-1 to TRBJ2-3; D might be TRBD1 or TRBD2, each matching 5 bases. DNA of the CDR3: TGCGCCAGCAGCTCCCGGGACCATCGCCGCGATACGCAGTATTTT. Protein sequence: CASSSRDHRRDTQYF.